This passage covers 14 T cell receptor beta chains from one sample sequenced in a study of PD-L1 blockade in urothelial cancer. Assay used: immunoSEQ multiplex PCR; TCRdb lists only in-frame clones, some missing. In the table there are about 79,000 clones, around 86% of which are singletons. As to time point: pretreatment peripheral blood. The sample was PBMCs, taken around atezolizumab (anti-PD-L1) treatment. The receptors shown here come from a man in his sixties with urothelial cancer.

This clone was counted at least ten times. The chain recombines TRBV7-2 with TRBJ1-2; 9 bases agree with TRBD1. The CDR3 covers 14 residues. Germline CDR1 SGHTA, CDR2 FQGNSA. V trimming: 3 bases; J trimming: 8 bases; junction bases outside the gene matches: 7. The CDR3 protein is CASSFPSGQGGYTF. CDR3 bases: TGTGCCAGCAGCTTCCCCTCCGGACAGGGGGGCTACACCTTC.

A single count supports this clone. This chain links TRBV30 with TRBJ1-6, with 7 bases lining up with TRBD1. The CDR3 covers 18 residues. Germline V gene data show CDR1 as GTSNPN and CDR2 as SVGIG (reference sequence). Trimming cost V 3 bases and J 6 bases; bases outside gene matches: 17. This CDR3 reads CAWSPAGRGIFVNSPLHF. The CDR3 bases are TGTGCCTGGAGCCCCGCGGGCAGGGGGATTTTTGTTAATTCACCCCTCCACTTT.

V and J are TRBV7-3 and TRBJ2-1; 7 nucleotides match TRBD2. Losses at the gene ends were 3 bases for V and 7 bases for J; bases not matched to a gene: 3. CDR1 and CDR2 (germline): SGHTA, FQGTGA. The CDR3 runs to 13 residues. The CDR3 is CASSFGTTNEQFF. In nucleotides, the CDR3 is TGTGCCAGCAGCTTCGGGACTACTAATGAGCAGTTCTTC.

The rearrangement joins TRBV5-1 to TRBJ2-6, with a tentative D call TRBD1 (6 bases). The germline CDR1 and CDR2 sequences are SGHRS and YFSETQ. V was shortened by 3 bases and J by 1 base, with 17 bases between the two germline ends. The CDR3 is made up of 18 amino acids. The CDR3 loop is CASSYAGASGSGANVLTF. The CDR3 coding sequence is TGCGCCAGCAGCTACGCAGGGGCGTCCGGTTCTGGGGCCAACGTCCTGACTTTC.

The chain links TRBV11-2 to TRBJ1-2; perhaps TRBD1 as D (6 bases). With 0 bases removed from V and 8 bases from J, the gap between germline ends came to 16 bases. Germline-derived CDR1 and CDR2 are SGHAT and FQNNGV. The CDR3 has 15 residues. This CDR3 is CASSLDLGGGRGYTF. The CDR3 bases are TGTGCCAGCAGCTTAGATTTGGGCGGGGGCCGAGGCTACACCTTC.

The V gene is TRBV4-3, the J gene TRBJ2-1; D is undetermined. The CDR3 has 12 residues. Germline values: CDR1 LGHNA, CDR2 YSLEER. Trimming shortened V by 0 bases and J by 13 bases, and 10 bases separated the two germline ends. CDR3 DNA sequence: TGCGCCAGCAGCCAAGATGTCCGGTTCCAGTTCTTC. It translates to CASSQDVRFQFF.

CDR3 bases: TGTGCCATCAGGGGCTTAGACTATGGCTACACCTTC. It codes for CAIRGLDYGYTF. V usage is TRBV10-3 and J usage is TRBJ1-2; D is undetermined. Per the germline V gene, CDR1 is ENHRY and CDR2 is SYGVKD. V was trimmed by 6 bases and J by 3 bases, leaving 8 bases between them. The CDR3 length is 12 residues.

This chain connects TRBV6-6 to TRBJ2-7; no reliable D call. V dropped 6 bases and J dropped 1 base, with 7 bases sitting between them. The CDR3 length is 12 residues. CDR1 is MNHNY, CDR2 SVGAGI, per germline (reference sequence). CDR3 nucleotide sequence: TGTGCCAGCAGGTTTAGTTCCTACGAGCAGTACTTC. Its protein is CASRFSSYEQYF.

The rearrangement uses TRBV15 and TRBJ1-6, with 7 bases fitting TRBD1. The CDR3 totals 14 residues. V was clipped by 3 bases and J by 7 bases; unmatched bases: 3. The germline V gene encodes CDR1 LNHNV and CDR2 YYDKDF (reference sequence). This chain's CDR3 is CATSRTTGNSPLHF. DNA for the CDR3: TGTGCCACCAGCAGGACGACAGGGAATTCACCCCTCCACTTT.

The J gene is TRBJ2-7, the V gene TRBV7-2; 8 positions agree with TRBD2. CDR3 size: 16 residues. V dropped 1 base and J dropped 2; count of bases not matched to a gene: 7. CDR1 SGHTA and CDR2 FQGNSA come from the germline V gene. The CDR3 nucleotides are TGTGCCAGCAGCTTAGGGGTGTCGGGACTAGCCTACGAGCAGTACTTC. This translates into CASSLGVSGLAYEQYF.

The CDR3 DNA is TGTGCCAGCAGCGTTTACGGACAGGGGAATGAAAAACTGTTTTTT. Amino acids: CASSVYGQGNEKLFF. J is TRBJ1-4 and V is TRBV9, with 9 nucleotides matching TRBD1. The CDR3 is 15 amino acids. Germline V gene data show CDR1 as SGDLS and CDR2 as YYNGEE. V lost 2 bases, J lost 5 bases, and 4 bases stayed unmatched. Full variable domain (remainder filled in from reference TRBV9 and TRBJ1-4): DSGVTQTPKHLITATGQRVTLRCSPRSGDLSVYWYQQSLDQGLQFLIQYYNGEERAKGNILERFSAQQFPDLHSELNLSSLELGDSALYFCASSVYGQGNEKLFFGSGTQLSVL.

There are a few counts of this clone. This chain connects TRBV7-9 to TRBJ2-5; 7 bases are shared with TRBD1. There are 15 residues in the CDR3. Trimming removed 5 bases from V and 7 bases from J; junction bases left unmatched: 13. Germline lookup yields CDR1 SEHNR and CDR2 FQNEAQ (reference sequence). The CDR3 loop is CASSETGTADGTQYF. The DNA for the CDR3 is TGTGCCAGCAGCGAGACCGGGACAGCGGACGGGACCCAGTACTTC.

V gene TRBV5-8 combines with J gene TRBJ1-4; a weak D match, TRBD1 (6 bases). V was trimmed by 4 bases and J by 5 bases, leaving 18 bases between them. Germline V gene data show CDR1 as SGHTS and CDR2 as YDEGEE. The CDR3 loop spans 16 amino acids. The CDR3 spells CASSRTGFRPNEKLFF. The CDR3 DNA sequence: TGTGCCAGCAGCCGAACAGGGTTCAGGCCCAATGAAAAACTGTTTTTT.

The V gene is TRBV27, the J gene TRBJ1-1; D not certain. V was pared by 0 bases and J by 4 bases, with 12 bases between. Germline assignment: CDR1 MNHEY and CDR2 SMNVEV (reference sequence). The CDR3 sequence is 15 residues long. As DNA, the CDR3 is TGTGCCAGCAGTTTATCGTATGCCAGACTCACTGAAGCTTTCTTT. It yields the protein CASSLSYARLTEAFF.